A single sample is the source of the 22 T cell receptor beta chains below, sequenced in a study of long-term antiretroviral therapy in people with HIV. The assay used was immunoSEQ (version v3.0), run at survey level. The assay was immunoSEQ multiplex PCR, and TCRdb's table has in-frame clones only and misses some. The sample has some 16,000 clones, around 80% seen once. Sequences were derived from unsorted PBMCs, sampled 0.1 years before starting antiretroviral therapy. These receptors all stem from a man between 18 and 35 years old with HIV.

V usage is TRBV4-2 and J usage is TRBJ2-2; 9 bases align to TRBD2. Germline values: CDR1 LGHNA, CDR2 YNFKEQ. The V gene end was trimmed by 3 bases and the J gene end by 7 bases; junction bases not matched to a gene: 15. The CDR3 contains 18 residues. Here the CDR3 DNA reads TGTGCCAGCAGCCATCCTAAGCTGGCTAGCGGGATCGGCGGGGAGCTGTTTTTT. It encodes CASSHPKLASGIGGELFF.

The chain is built from TRBV14 and TRBJ2-1; a weak D match, TRBD2 (5 bases). This CDR3 contains 15 residues. The germline V gene has CDR1 SGHDN and CDR2 FVKESK. Between the trimmed V and J ends, which lost 0 bases and 6 bases, there was a span of 12 bases. In nucleotides, the CDR3 is TGTGCCAGCAGCCAAGATTTGCTAGCTGTCAATGAGCAGTTCTTC. Translated, it gives CASSQDLLAVNEQFF.

V gene TRBV5-4 combines with J gene TRBJ1-1; no firm D call. The CDR3 runs 16 residues. Germline V gene data show CDR1 as SGHNT and CDR2 as YYREEE (reference sequence). Trimming cost V 4 bases and J 5 bases, with 21 bases left between them. The CDR3 spells CASSLGDSPKQTEAFF. CDR3 coding DNA: TGTGCCAGCAGCCTGGGTGATAGCCCCAAACAGACTGAAGCTTTCTTT. Drawing the rest from reference TRBV5-4 and TRBJ1-1, the complete variable domain is ETGVTQSPTHLIKTRGQQVTLRCSSQSGHNTVSWYQQALGQGPQFIFQYYREEENGRGNFPPRFSGLQFPNYSSELNVNALELDDSALYLCASSLGDSPKQTEAFFGQGTRLTVV.

This chain uses TRBV6-6 with TRBJ2-7; unclear D gene. Trimming stripped 2 bases from V and 3 bases from J, with 14 bases between. Germline CDR1 reads MNHNY; CDR2 reads SVGAGI (reference sequence). This CDR3 has 15 amino acids. The CDR3 DNA follows: TGTGCCAGCAGTTACCCGATGGACGGAGACTACGAGCAGTACTTC. This encodes CASSYPMDGDYEQYF.

The genes are TRBV5-6 and TRBJ1-4; D unclear. From germline, CDR1 is SGHDT and CDR2 YYEEEE. The CDR3 has 15 residues. V was cut by 1 base and J by 0 bases, with 7 bases left in between. The CDR3 sequence: CASSLIGATNEKLFF. The CDR3 region has the DNA TGTGCCAGCAGCTTGATTGGGGCAACTAATGAAAAACTGTTTTTT.

J is TRBJ2-7 and V is TRBV7-9, with TRBD1 matching over 7 bases. V trimming: 7 bases; J trimming: 1 base; junction bases outside the gene matches: 10. CDR1 and CDR2 from the germline V gene are SEHNR and FQNEAQ (reference sequence). The length of the CDR3 is 15 residues. CDR3 amino acids: CASNEPGQTSYEQYF. CDR3 nucleotide sequence: TGTGCCAGCAACGAACCGGGACAGACTTCCTACGAGCAGTACTTC.

This sequence joins TRBV4-1 and TRBJ2-7, with 8 bases fitting TRBD1. The V and J ends lost 3 bases and 3 bases, in that order; junction bases with no gene match: 4. The CDR3 covers 14 residues. In germline, CDR1 is MGHRA, CDR2 YSYEKL. The CDR3 coding sequence is TGCGCCAGCAGCCATCCAGGACAGGGCTACGAGCAGTACTTC. Protein: CASSHPGQGYEQYF.

Concerning this clone: Other nucleotide sequences from this sample produce the same CDR3. V is TRBV5-5 and J is TRBJ2-1; D remains ambiguous. V was clipped by 0 bases and J by 5 bases, with 6 bases between them. Looked up from germline, CDR1 is SGHKS and CDR2 is YYEKEE (reference sequence). This CDR3 spans 13 amino acids. This CDR3 reads CASSLGPDNEQFF. The CDR3 coding sequence is TGTGCCAGCAGCTTGGGACCGGACAATGAGCAGTTCTTC.

This sequence joins TRBV7-9 and TRBJ2-6; possibly TRBD1 for D (5 bases). The CDR3 loop spans 14 amino acids. Trimming left V 9 bases short and J 4 bases short, with 13 bases between. Germline V CDR1 and CDR2: SEHNR, FQNEAQ (reference sequence). This chain's CDR3 is CASQGVLGANVLTF. For the CDR3, the DNA is TGTGCCAGTCAAGGGGTTTTGGGGGCCAACGTCCTGACTTTC.

The chain joins TRBV6-5 to TRBJ2-2; 9 bases map to TRBD2. CDR1 is MNHEY and CDR2 is SVGAGI in the germline V gene. Unmatched junction bases numbered 9, after V lost 10 bases and J lost 6 bases. CDR3 length: 14 amino acids. The CDR3 nucleotides read TGTGCCACACGGACTAGCGTGGTTCCCGGGGAGCTGTTTTTT. Translation: CATRTSVVPGELFF.

The chain couples TRBV14 to TRBJ2-7; possible D gene TRBD1, 6 bases. In germline, CDR1 is SGHDN, CDR2 FVKESK. Trimming removed 0 bases at V and 5 bases at J, with 14 bases between. CDR3 length: 15 residues. In nucleotides, the CDR3 is TGTGCCAGCAGCCAAGATTTCGGCAGGGGTCACGAGCAGTACTTC. Encoded protein: CASSQDFGRGHEQYF.

V usage is TRBV7-9 and J usage is TRBJ2-7; 11 bases map to TRBD2. The CDR3 runs 15 residues. The V and J ends lost 4 bases and 5 bases, in that order; junction bases with no gene match: 7. Germline V lookup: CDR1 SEHNR, CDR2 FQNEAQ (reference sequence). The CDR3 DNA reads as TGTGCCAGCAGCTCTCATAGCGGGAGGGCCGACGAGCAGTACTTC. Translated: CASSSHSGRADEQYF.

The rearrangement uses TRBV27 and TRBJ1-5, with D unclear. Trimming removed 3 bases from V and 0 bases from J, with 12 bases in between. This CDR3 contains 16 residues. The germline CDR1 and CDR2 sequences are MNHEY and SMNVEV (reference sequence). Here the CDR3 reads CASSFRQMGSNQPQHF. CDR3 sequence (DNA): TGTGCCAGCAGTTTCCGCCAGATGGGTAGCAATCAGCCCCAGCATTTT.

This chain joins TRBV21-1 and TRBJ2-5; the table assigns TRBD1, which was not confirmed against the DNA. TRBV21-1 is described as a pseudogene. This CDR3 has 18 residues. The CDR3 DNA reads TGTGCCAGCAGCAAAGCGCTTATCAGGGACAGGGGACGAGAGACCCAGTACTTC. This translates into CASSKALIRDRGRETQYF.

The chain couples TRBV6-6 to TRBJ1-2, with 7 bases aligning to TRBD1. The germline V gene has CDR1 MNHNY and CDR2 SVGAGI (reference sequence). The ends lost 4 bases at V and 5 bases at J; junction bases unmatched: 10. The CDR3 has 15 amino acids. The DNA of the CDR3 is TGTGCCAGCAGTTTAGACAGGGAGGGGGTATATGGCTACACCTTC. Its protein is CASSLDREGVYGYTF.

This chain's CDR3 is CASSLRGRNTIYF. The CDR3 nucleotides read TGTGCCAGCAGCTTAAGGGGCCGAAACACCATATATTTT. The chain couples TRBV7-3 to TRBJ1-3; weak D call: TRBD1 (5 bases). Deletions cut 1 base from V and 5 bases from J, with 6 bases between. The CDR3 contains 13 residues. Germline V gene sequence: CDR1 SGHTA, CDR2 FQGTGA.

Relative to its sample, this clone is medium-sized (0.01 to 0.1%). Different DNA sequences within this sample yield the same CDR3. The J gene is TRBJ2-7, the V gene TRBV7-9; D unclear. CDR1 is SEHNR and CDR2 is FQNEAQ in the germline V gene (reference sequence). V was shortened by 8 bases and J by 7 bases, with 3 bases between the two germline ends. This CDR3 contains 8 residues. For the CDR3, the DNA is TGTGCCAGCGATGAGCAGTACTTC. This encodes CASDEQYF. Looking up the rest from reference TRBV7-9 and TRBJ2-7 gives the full variable domain: DTGVSQNPRHKITKRGQNVTFRCDPISEHNRLYWYRQTLGQGPEFLTYFQNEAQLEKSRLLSDRFSAERPKGSFSTLEIQRTEQGDSAMYLCASDEQYFGPGTRLTVT.

V and J are TRBV15 and TRBJ2-1; 10 bases line up with TRBD2. The CDR3 is 15 residues long. Looked up from germline, CDR1 is LNHNV and CDR2 is YYDKDF (reference sequence). With V trimmed by 0 bases and J by 5 bases, 1 base remained unmatched. The CDR3 sequence is CATSRETSGDNEQFF. The DNA for the CDR3 is TGTGCCACCAGCAGAGAAACTAGCGGGGACAATGAGCAGTTCTTC.

This clone was seen a single time. This rearrangement joins TRBV10-2 to TRBJ1-3; D unclear. The CDR3 runs to 14 residues. The germline gives CDR1 WSHSY, CDR2 SAAADI. V gave up 4 bases and J gave up 0 bases, with 7 bases separating them. CDR3 loop: CASSGERSGNTIYF. The CDR3 DNA reads as TGCGCCAGCAGTGGGGAACGCTCTGGAAACACCATATATTTT.

The chain links TRBV5-4 to TRBJ1-1, with 8 bases that match TRBD1. Germline V gene lookup returns CDR1 SGHNT and CDR2 YYREEE (reference sequence). The CDR3 covers 15 residues. V lost 4 bases and J lost 3; bases outside the gene matches: 8. CDR3: CASSGGDRSYTEAFF. As DNA, the CDR3 is TGTGCCAGCAGCGGGGGGGACAGGTCATACACTGAAGCTTTCTTT.

By frequency in the sample, this clone is medium-sized. The chain has TRBV10-3 and TRBJ2-1, with 10 bases matching TRBD1. Germline CDR1 reads ENHRY; CDR2 reads SYGVKD. Trimming took 10 bases from V and 8 from J; bases not matched to a gene: 5. This CDR3 has 12 residues. DNA of the CDR3: TGTGCCACCGGACAGGGGGTGGATGAGCAGTTCTTC. Translating gives CATGQGVDEQFF.

The chain uses TRBV19 and TRBJ2-1; 9 positions agree with TRBD1. Looked up from germline, CDR1 is LNHDA and CDR2 is SQIVND (reference sequence). The CDR3 is made up of 15 amino acids. J gave up 3 bases and V 5 bases, and 5 bases lay outside the gene matches. This CDR3 reads CASSSTGGFYNEQFF. DNA for the CDR3: TGTGCCAGTAGTTCCACAGGGGGCTTCTACAATGAGCAGTTCTTC.